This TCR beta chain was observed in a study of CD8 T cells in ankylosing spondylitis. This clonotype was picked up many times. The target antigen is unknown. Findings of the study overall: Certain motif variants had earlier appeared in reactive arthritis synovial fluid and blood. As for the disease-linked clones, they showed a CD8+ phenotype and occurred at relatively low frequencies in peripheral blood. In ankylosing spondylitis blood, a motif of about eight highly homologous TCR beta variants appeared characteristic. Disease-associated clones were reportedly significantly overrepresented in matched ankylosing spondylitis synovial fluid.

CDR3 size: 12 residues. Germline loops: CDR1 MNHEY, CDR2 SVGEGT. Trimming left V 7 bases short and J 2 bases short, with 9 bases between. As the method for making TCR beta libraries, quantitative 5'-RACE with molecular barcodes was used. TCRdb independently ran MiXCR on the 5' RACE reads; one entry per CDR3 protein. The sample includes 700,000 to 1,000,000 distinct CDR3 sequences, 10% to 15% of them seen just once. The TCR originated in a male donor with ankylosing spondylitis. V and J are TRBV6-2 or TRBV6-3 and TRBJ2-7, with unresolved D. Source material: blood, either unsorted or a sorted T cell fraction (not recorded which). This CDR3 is CASTTDPYEQYF. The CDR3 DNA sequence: TGTGCCAGCACGACGGATCCCTACGAGCAGTACTTC.